These T cell receptor beta chains were read from a single sample in a study of blood T cell repertoires in COVID-19. TCRdb's table, derived via immunoSEQ multiplex PCR, lists solely in-frame clones and lacks some. The sample consists of about 240,000 clones, around 82% of them appearing once. Sequenced material: PBMCs or T cells enriched from blood (not recorded which). These receptors were obtained from a woman aged 40 to 50 who had been exposed to COVID-19. Both conserved end residues are part of each CDR3. Fields, in order: J gene, D gene, V gene, clone size, CDR3 protein, CDR3 DNA. D genes are given only for firm matches. Clone size, where shown, is once, few, many, or a class for clones that have expanded.

j_call: TRBJ1-5
d_call: -
v_call: TRBV27
clone_size: -
cdr3_aa: CASSFSAGGNQPQHF
cdr3_nt: TGTGCCAGCAGTTTCTCGGCAGGGGGCAATCAGCCCCAGCATTTT

j_call: TRBJ1-5
d_call: TRBD1
v_call: TRBV7-8
clone_size: -
cdr3_aa: CASSQDRASNQPQHF
cdr3_nt: TGTGCCAGCAGCCAGGACAGGGCGAGCAATCAGCCCCAGCATTTT

j_call: TRBJ2-2
d_call: TRBD2
v_call: TRBV7-3
clone_size: -
cdr3_aa: CASGRGEHTGELFF
cdr3_nt: TGTGCCAGCGGGCGGGGGGAGCACACCGGGGAGCTGTTTTTT

j_call: TRBJ1-2
d_call: TRBD1
v_call: TRBV6-5
clone_size: -
cdr3_aa: CASSYGGTGRGGYTF
cdr3_nt: TGTGCCAGCAGTTACGGTGGGACAGGGAGGGGAGGCTACACCTTC

j_call: TRBJ2-3
d_call: -
v_call: TRBV29-1
clone_size: -
cdr3_aa: CSVGTADTQYF
cdr3_nt: TGCAGCGTTGGGACAGCAGATACGCAGTATTTT

j_call: TRBJ2-7
d_call: -
v_call: TRBV6-4
clone_size: -
cdr3_aa: CASRPQGGKGYLGYEQYF
cdr3_nt: TGTGCCAGCAGGCCCCAGGGTGGAAAGGGGTATTTGGGTTACGAGCAGTACTTC

j_call: TRBJ1-4
d_call: TRBD1
v_call: TRBV27
clone_size: -
cdr3_aa: CASSFRGLVTNEKLFF
cdr3_nt: TGTGCCAGCAGTTTTAGGGGGCTAGTTACTAATGAAAAACTGTTTTTT

j_call: TRBJ1-3
d_call: TRBD1
v_call: TRBV27
clone_size: -
cdr3_aa: CASSLRAGLQGAGNTIYF
cdr3_nt: TGTGCCAGCAGTTTACGGGCTGGCCTACAGGGGGCAGGAAACACCATATATTTT

j_call: TRBJ1-4
d_call: -
v_call: TRBV5-5
clone_size: -
cdr3_aa: CASSKNEKLFF
cdr3_nt: TGTGCCAGCAGTAAAAATGAAAAACTGTTTTTT

j_call: TRBJ1-4
d_call: -
v_call: TRBV15
clone_size: -
cdr3_aa: CATSRDRRANEKLFF
cdr3_nt: TGTGCCACCAGCAGAGATAGGAGGGCTAATGAAAAACTGTTTTTT

j_call: TRBJ1-2
d_call: -
v_call: TRBV5-1
clone_size: -
cdr3_aa: CASSSGGGAYYGYTF
cdr3_nt: TGCGCCAGCAGCTCAGGCGGGGGGGCGTACTATGGCTACACCTTC

j_call: TRBJ2-5
d_call: TRBD2
v_call: TRBV30
clone_size: few
cdr3_aa: CAWNGGGGGETQYF
cdr3_nt: TGTGCCTGGAACGGGGGGGGCGGGGGAGAGACCCAGTACTTC

j_call: TRBJ2-3
d_call: TRBD2
v_call: TRBV5-1
clone_size: once
cdr3_aa: CASSAGLAGATDTQYF
cdr3_nt: TGCGCCAGCAGCGCGGGACTAGCGGGGGCCACAGATACGCAGTATTTT

j_call: TRBJ2-7
d_call: -
v_call: TRBV6-9
clone_size: -
cdr3_aa: CASSHTPRGQWDEQYF
cdr3_nt: TGTGCCAGCAGCCACACCCCCAGAGGACAGTGGGACGAGCAGTACTTC

j_call: TRBJ2-5
d_call: -
v_call: TRBV24-1
clone_size: -
cdr3_aa: CATSDSREETQYF
cdr3_nt: TGTGCCACCAGTGATAGTAGGGAGGAGACCCAGTACTTC

j_call: TRBJ2-5
d_call: -
v_call: TRBV7-2
clone_size: -
cdr3_aa: CASSLANQGGQETQYF
cdr3_nt: TGTGCCAGCAGCTTAGCGAACCAGGGGGGTCAAGAGACCCAGTACTTC

j_call: TRBJ2-1
d_call: -
v_call: TRBV6-1
clone_size: -
cdr3_aa: CASSDRSGSGDNEQFF
cdr3_nt: TGTGCCAGCAGTGATAGGTCGGGATCAGGGGACAATGAGCAGTTCTTC

j_call: TRBJ1-1
d_call: -
v_call: TRBV2
clone_size: few
cdr3_aa: CASRHRESDTEAFF
cdr3_nt: TGTGCCAGCAGACACAGGGAGAGTGACACTGAAGCTTTCTTT

j_call: TRBJ1-3
d_call: -
v_call: TRBV7-2
clone_size: -
cdr3_aa: CASNPVGGDGNTIYF
cdr3_nt: TGTGCCAGCAACCCCGTGGGGGGGGATGGAAACACCATATATTTT

j_call: TRBJ1-1
d_call: TRBD1
v_call: TRBV6-5
clone_size: -
cdr3_aa: CASRTHRTGRTEAFF
cdr3_nt: TGTGCCAGCAGGACGCATCGGACAGGCCGGACTGAAGCTTTCTTT

j_call: TRBJ2-7
d_call: -
v_call: TRBV11-2
clone_size: once
cdr3_aa: CASSTTYDRYEQYF
cdr3_nt: TGTGCCAGCAGCACTACGTATGATCGATACGAGCAGTACTTC

j_call: TRBJ1-2
d_call: -
v_call: TRBV18
clone_size: -
cdr3_aa: CASSAGLNYGYTF
cdr3_nt: TGTGCCAGCTCCGCCGGACTTAACTATGGCTACACCTTC

j_call: TRBJ1-6
d_call: TRBD1
v_call: TRBV4-3
clone_size: -
cdr3_aa: CASSHWTGDNSPLHF
cdr3_nt: TGCGCCAGCAGCCATTGGACAGGAGATAATTCACCCCTCCACTTT

j_call: TRBJ2-2
d_call: TRBD2
v_call: TRBV6-4
clone_size: few
cdr3_aa: CASSGLAGNTGELFF
cdr3_nt: TGTGCCAGCAGTGGACTAGCGGGGAACACCGGGGAGCTGTTTTTT

j_call: TRBJ2-1
d_call: -
v_call: TRBV3-1/TRBV3-2
clone_size: -
cdr3_aa: CASSQDGSGWYNEQFF
cdr3_nt: TGTGCCAGCAGCCAAGATGGCTCGGGGTGGTACAATGAGCAGTTCTTC

j_call: TRBJ2-1
d_call: -
v_call: TRBV6-6
clone_size: -
cdr3_aa: CASSSGTQGNNEQFF
cdr3_nt: TGTGCCAGCAGTTCCGGGACGCAGGGGAACAATGAGCAGTTCTTC

j_call: TRBJ1-1
d_call: TRBD1
v_call: TRBV7-9
clone_size: -
cdr3_aa: CASSLAGQAEAFF
cdr3_nt: TGTGCCAGCAGCCTTGCCGGACAGGCAGAAGCTTTCTTT